This T cell receptor beta chain was obtained from a study of identical twins. Study-level points and caveats: The study found weaker excess twin sharing in beta out-of-frame sequences.

In the case of this clonotype: Its antigen is undetermined.

The CDR3 runs 14 residues. Germline V lookup: CDR1 SGHVS, CDR2 FQNEAQ. The V end was cut by 2 bases, the J end by 3 bases, with 8 bases between. TCRdb redid the calling of the 5' RACE reads with MiXCR, one entry per CDR3 protein. The data show 210,000 or so distinct CDR3 sequences, 15% to 20% seen once. Healthy Caucasians, and only they, were the donors. The data also belong to a second study, concerning T cells expressing NK-cell markers. This second study notes: Sorted CD3+CD56+NKG2C+, CD3+CD56+NKG2C- and CD3+CD56-NKG2C+ T-cell subsets were beta-chain profiled. Eight donors were sequenced, of whom seven were HCMV-seropositive, while the remaining one was HCMV-seronegative.

Material for sequencing was CD8+ T cells sorted from blood. V gene TRBV7-8 combines with J gene TRBJ2-1, with D possibly being TRBD1 (5 bases). The clonotype originates from a woman aged 18-29 years in good health. CDR3 amino acids: CASSLPGFYNEQFF. The CDR3 coding sequence is TGTGCCAGCAGCTTACCAGGGTTCTACAATGAGCAGTTCTTC.